This entry lists 11 T cell receptor beta chains sequenced from one sample in a study of blood T cell repertoires in COVID-19. Profiling relied on immunoSEQ multiplex PCR, and the TCRdb table lists in-frame clones only, not all of them. The table has about 170,000 clones, around 86% seen once. Sequenced material: peripheral blood. All receptors derive from a woman at least 80 years old with COVID-19, enrolled during active disease.

CDR3 nucleotides: TGTGCCACCTGGGGTCACAGGTCCACGAACACTGAAGCTTTCTTT. Translating gives CATWGHRSTNTEAFF. The chain combines TRBV6-5 with TRBJ1-1; maybe TRBD1 (5 bases). The length of the CDR3 is 15 residues. Germline CDR1 and CDR2: MNHEY and SVGAGI. The V and J ends lost 10 bases and 1 base respectively, with 19 bases between them.

The rearrangement uses TRBV19 and TRBJ1-1; unclear D gene. CDR1 and CDR2 (germline): LNHDA, SQIVND (reference sequence). V lost 0 bases, J lost 5 bases, and 7 bases lay in between. The CDR3 has 13 residues. CDR3 in DNA: TGTGCCAGTAGTATAGATCCGTTAACTGAAGCTTTCTTT. The encoded protein is CASSIDPLTEAFF.

This chain joins TRBV27 and TRBJ2-3; 9 positions match TRBD1. Germline-derived CDR1 and CDR2 are MNHEY and SMNVEV (reference sequence). V lost 2 bases, J lost 2 bases, and 2 bases stayed unmatched. The CDR3 sequence is 15 residues long. CDR3 in amino acids: CASSLRDRATDTQYF. The CDR3 nucleotides read TGTGCCAGCAGTTTAAGGGACAGGGCCACAGATACGCAGTATTTT.

The gene calls are TRBV6-6 and TRBJ2-5; the D is unclear. The V end lost 3 bases, the J end lost 3 bases, and 8 bases lay between the germline ends. This CDR3 spans 13 amino acids. Germline loops: CDR1 MNHNY, CDR2 SVGAGI (reference sequence). The CDR3 nucleotides read TGTGCCAGCAGTTATACCCAGAAAGAGACCCAGTACTTC. Translation: CASSYTQKETQYF.

The chain joins TRBV7-6 to TRBJ2-7; TRBD2 matches 11 bases. This CDR3 has 16 residues. Trimming cost V 4 bases and J 2 bases; bases outside gene matches: 7. Germline CDR1 SGHVS, CDR2 FNYEAQ. The CDR3 DNA reads TGTGCCAGCAGCTCTCAGACTAGCGGGATTACCTACGAGCAGTACTTC. Protein product: CASSSQTSGITYEQYF.

The chain employs TRBV11-3 and TRBJ2-7; no reliable D call. Per the germline V gene, CDR1 is SGHNT and CDR2 is YENEEA. V was trimmed by 10 bases and J by 4 bases, leaving 5 bases between them. The CDR3 spans 9 residues. This CDR3 is CANKYEQYF. The DNA of the CDR3 is TGTGCCAATAAATACGAGCAGTACTTC.

The V gene is TRBV5-6, the J gene TRBJ2-1; the match to TRBD2 covers 10 bases. The trim removed 5 bases at V and 4 bases at J, leaving 3 bases unmatched. The germline V gene has CDR1 SGHDT and CDR2 YYEEEE. This CDR3 has 14 amino acids. CDR3 in DNA: TGTGCCAGCAGATGGACTAGCGGATACAATGAGCAGTTCTTC. Translated, it gives CASRWTSGYNEQFF. The entire variable domain, with the rest obtained from reference TRBV5-6 and TRBJ2-1, is as follows: DAGVTQSPTHLIKTRGQQVTLRCSPKSGHDTVSWYQQALGQGPQFIFQYYEEEERQRGNFPDRFSGHQFPNYSSELNVNALLLGDSALYLCASRWTSGYNEQFFGPGTRLTVL.

The chain combines TRBV28 with TRBJ1-4; the D gene is possibly TRBD1 (5 bases). The length of the CDR3 is 17 residues. Trimming pared 5 bases from V and 14 bases from J, leaving 30 bases between. Germline assignment: CDR1 MDHEN and CDR2 SYDVKM. The CDR3 reads CASSPHAGRSGGRSLFF. The CDR3 DNA reads TGTGCCAGCAGTCCACACGCGGGACGCTCCGGAGGAAGGTCGCTGTTTTTT.

This chain joins TRBV6-5 and TRBJ1-5; 8 bases line up with TRBD1. The germline V gene has CDR1 MNHEY and CDR2 SVGAGI. V lost 8 bases and J lost 4; bases outside the gene matches: 7. CDR3 length: 14 amino acids. CDR3 coding DNA: TGTGCCAGCTTTAACAGGGGGTGGAATCAGCCCCAGCATTTT. It codes for CASFNRGWNQPQHF.

The gene calls are TRBV5-1 and TRBJ2-1, with 10 bases aligning to TRBD1. Trimming took 4 bases from V and 6 from J; bases not matched to a gene: 13. Germline V gives CDR1 SGHRS, CDR2 YFSETQ. The CDR3 is 17 residues long. The CDR3 protein is CASSRRTGTGVLNEQFF. CDR3 nucleotides: TGCGCCAGCAGCAGACGCACCGGGACAGGGGTTCTCAATGAGCAGTTCTTC.

The chain recombines TRBV24-1 with TRBJ1-1; TRBD1 aligns across 8 bases. The CDR3 runs to 15 residues. Germline V gene data show CDR1 as KGHDR and CDR2 as SFDVKD. The V gene end was trimmed by 3 bases and the J gene end by 1 base; junction bases not matched to a gene: 3. The chain's CDR3 is CATSDVGTGNTEAFF. In DNA, the CDR3 is TGTGCCACCAGTGATGTCGGGACAGGGAACACTGAAGCTTTCTTT.